Below, one T cell receptor (beta chain) is given with its context. The data stem from a study of technical replicates of blood from a handful of donors. TCRdb's copy holds only in-frame clones and misses some; the assay was immunoSEQ multiplex PCR. The table includes 55,000 to 60,000 clones, around 95% detected once. Germline CDR1 and CDR2: GTSNPN and SVGIG (reference sequence). Trimming removed 3 bases at V and 8 bases at J, with 11 bases between. CDR3 length equals 12 residues. This sequence was found in a human donor in good health. Some clones in this sample may be carry-over from other donors' samples. This chain links TRBV30 with TRBJ2-1; no definite D call. Material for sequencing was PBMCs. CDR3 amino acids: CAWSYGSDEQFF. The CDR3 DNA reads as TGTGCCTGGAGCTACGGGTCCGATGAGCAGTTCTTC.